This T cell receptor beta chain stems from a study of T-cell memory formation after mild COVID-19. This clonotype was counted a few times. TCRdb redid the calling of the 5' RACE reads with MiXCR, one entry per CDR3 protein. The top ten hold about 12% of the sample, which has 450,000 to 650,000 distinct CDR3 sequences, about 20% seen once. This TCR derives from an adult woman who had mild COVID-19 (a few samples of this study predate the infection). Cell type and time point are not known. The sequencing input was PBMCs or a T cell subset sorted from them (not recorded which).

CDR3 sequence: CASSLAGQGRSPLHF. The CDR3 nucleotides read TGCGCCAGCAGCTTGGCCGGGCAGGGGAGATCACCCCTCCACTTT. The chain recombines TRBV5-1 with TRBJ1-6, with a tentative D call TRBD1 (6 bases). V was shortened by 0 bases and J by 10 bases, with 14 bases between the two germline ends. CDR1 and CDR2 from the germline V gene are SGHRS and YFSETQ. This CDR3 contains 15 residues.